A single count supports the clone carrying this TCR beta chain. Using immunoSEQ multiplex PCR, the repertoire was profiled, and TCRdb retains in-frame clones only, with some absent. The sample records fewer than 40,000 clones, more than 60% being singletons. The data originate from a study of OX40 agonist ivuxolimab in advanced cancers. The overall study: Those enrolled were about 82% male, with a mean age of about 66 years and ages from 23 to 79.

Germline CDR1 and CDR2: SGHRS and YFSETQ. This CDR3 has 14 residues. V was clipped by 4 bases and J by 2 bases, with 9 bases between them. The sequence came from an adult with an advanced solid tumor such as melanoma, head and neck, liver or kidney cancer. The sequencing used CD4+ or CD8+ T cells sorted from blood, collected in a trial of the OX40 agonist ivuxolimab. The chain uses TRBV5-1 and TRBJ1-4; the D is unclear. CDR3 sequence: CASSLEKTNEKLFF. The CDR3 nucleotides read TGCGCCAGCAGCCTCGAAAAGACTAATGAAAAACTGTTTTTT.